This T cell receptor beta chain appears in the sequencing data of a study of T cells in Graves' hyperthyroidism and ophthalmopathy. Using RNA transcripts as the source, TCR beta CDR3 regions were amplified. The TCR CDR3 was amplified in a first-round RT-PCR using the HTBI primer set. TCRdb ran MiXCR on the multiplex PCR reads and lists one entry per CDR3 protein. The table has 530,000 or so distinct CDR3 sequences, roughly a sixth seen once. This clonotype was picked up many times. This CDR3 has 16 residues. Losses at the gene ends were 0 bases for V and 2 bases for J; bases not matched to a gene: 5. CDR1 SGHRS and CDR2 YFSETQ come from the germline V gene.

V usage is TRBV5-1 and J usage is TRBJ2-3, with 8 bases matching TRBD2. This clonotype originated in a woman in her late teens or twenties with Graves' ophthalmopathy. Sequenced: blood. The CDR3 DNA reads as TGCGCCAGCAGCTTGGTGGGTAGCGGGGCCACAGATACGCAGTATTTT. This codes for CASSLVGSGATDTQYF.